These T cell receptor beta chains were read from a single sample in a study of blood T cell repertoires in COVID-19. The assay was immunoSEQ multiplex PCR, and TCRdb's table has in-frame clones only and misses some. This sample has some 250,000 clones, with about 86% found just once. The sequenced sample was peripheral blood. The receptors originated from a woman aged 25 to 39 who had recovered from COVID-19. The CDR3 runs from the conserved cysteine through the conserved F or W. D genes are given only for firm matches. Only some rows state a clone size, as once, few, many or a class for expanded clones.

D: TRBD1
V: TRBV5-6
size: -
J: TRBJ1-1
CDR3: CASSSSGTADTEAFF
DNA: TGTGCCAGCAGCTCATCCGGGACAGCTGACACTGAAGCTTTCTTT

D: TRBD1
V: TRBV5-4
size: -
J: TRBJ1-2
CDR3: CASSWFRDRLWDGYTF
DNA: TGTGCCAGCAGCTGGTTCCGGGACAGGCTTTGGGATGGCTACACCTTC

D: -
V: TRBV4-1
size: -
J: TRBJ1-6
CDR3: CASSQTAGGGSYNSPLHF
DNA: TGCGCCAGCAGCCAAACGGCCGGGGGGGGCTCCTATAATTCACCCCTCCACTTT

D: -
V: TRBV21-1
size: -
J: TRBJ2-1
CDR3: CASSRSGTHSYNEQFF
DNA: TGTGCCAGCAGCAGAAGCGGGACACACTCCTACAATGAGCAGTTCTTC

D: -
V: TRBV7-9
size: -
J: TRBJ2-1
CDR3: CASSLQRLGYNEQFF
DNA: TGTGCCAGCAGCCTACAGCGGCTGGGGTACAATGAGCAGTTCTTC

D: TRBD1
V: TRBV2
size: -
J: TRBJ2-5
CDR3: CASRISGTVGETQYF
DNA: TGTGCCAGCAGGATATCCGGGACAGTTGGAGAGACCCAGTACTTC

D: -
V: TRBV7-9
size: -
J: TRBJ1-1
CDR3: CASGPGRQGEAFF
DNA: TGTGCCAGCGGCCCGGGGAGGCAGGGTGAAGCTTTCTTT

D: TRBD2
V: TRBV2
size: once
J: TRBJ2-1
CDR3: CASSVEVGGSSYNEQFF
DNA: TGTGCCAGCAGTGTGGAGGTCGGGGGGAGCTCCTACAATGAGCAGTTCTTC

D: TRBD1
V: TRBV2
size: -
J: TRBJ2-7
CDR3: CASSVLSTGDREQYF
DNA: TGTGCCAGCAGTGTCCTTTCGACAGGGGATCGCGAGCAGTACTTC

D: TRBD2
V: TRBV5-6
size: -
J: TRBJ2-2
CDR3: CASRASGGRTGELFF
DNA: TGTGCCAGCAGGGCTAGCGGGGGGCGCACCGGGGAGCTGTTTTTT

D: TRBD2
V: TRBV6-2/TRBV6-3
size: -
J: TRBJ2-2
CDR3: CASSVAGGNTGELFF
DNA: TGTGCCAGCAGTGTAGCGGGGGGGAACACCGGGGAGCTGTTTTTT

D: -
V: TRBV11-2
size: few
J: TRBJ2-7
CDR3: CASSSRLLEEGEQYF
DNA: TGTGCCAGCAGCTCCCGACTCCTTGAAGAGGGCGAGCAGTACTTC

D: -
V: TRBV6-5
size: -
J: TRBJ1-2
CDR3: CASSSTGSLYGYTF
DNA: TGTGCCAGCAGTTCAACAGGGTCCCTCTATGGCTACACCTTC

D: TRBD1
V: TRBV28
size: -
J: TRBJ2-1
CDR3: CASSSPRGTGGGYNEQFF
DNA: TGTGCCAGCAGTTCCCCACGCGGGACAGGGGGTGGCTACAATGAGCAGTTCTTC

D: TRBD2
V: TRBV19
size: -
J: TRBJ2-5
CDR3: CASSILAGGRETQYF
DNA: TGTGCCAGTAGTATACTAGCGGGGGGGCGTGAGACCCAGTACTTC

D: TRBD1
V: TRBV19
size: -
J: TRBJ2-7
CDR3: CASSMAVQGAYEQYF
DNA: TGTGCCAGTAGTATGGCAGTACAGGGGGCCTACGAGCAGTACTTC

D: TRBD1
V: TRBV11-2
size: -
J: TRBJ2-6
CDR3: CASSLDRAGANVLTF
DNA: TGTGCCAGCAGCTTGGACAGGGCTGGGGCCAACGTCCTGACTTTC

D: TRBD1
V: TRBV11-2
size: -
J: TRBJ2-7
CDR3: CASSLGHRARTGSYEQYF
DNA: TGTGCCAGCAGCTTAGGTCACCGGGCTCGGACAGGCTCCTACGAGCAGTACTTC

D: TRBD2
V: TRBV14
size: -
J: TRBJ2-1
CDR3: CASSPSGGGHNEQFF
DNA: TGTGCCAGCAGCCCTAGCGGGGGGGGCCACAATGAGCAGTTCTTC

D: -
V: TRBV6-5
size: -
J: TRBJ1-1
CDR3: CASLMYRNTEAFF
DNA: TGTGCCAGCCTCATGTATAGGAACACTGAAGCTTTCTTT

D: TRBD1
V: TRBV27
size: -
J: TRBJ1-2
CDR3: CASRGQGSNYGYTF
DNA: TGTGCCAGCAGGGGACAGGGGTCTAACTATGGCTACACCTTC

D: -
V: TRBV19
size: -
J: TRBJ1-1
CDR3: CASSILGATEAFF
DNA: TGTGCCAGTAGTATACTGGGAGCCACTGAAGCTTTCTTT

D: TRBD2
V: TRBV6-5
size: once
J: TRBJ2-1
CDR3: CASRSSGGSNEQFF
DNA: TGTGCCAGCAGGTCCAGCGGGGGGAGTAATGAGCAGTTCTTC

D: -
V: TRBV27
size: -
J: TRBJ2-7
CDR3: CASSVEAGPSYEQYF
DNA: TGTGCCAGCAGCGTCGAAGCGGGCCCCTCCTACGAGCAGTACTTC

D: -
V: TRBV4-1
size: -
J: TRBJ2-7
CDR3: CASSQEFVFGLADEQYF
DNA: TGCGCCAGCAGCCAAGAGTTTGTTTTTGGGCTAGCCGACGAGCAGTACTTC

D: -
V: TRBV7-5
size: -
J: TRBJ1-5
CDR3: CVRQGRISNQPQHF
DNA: TGTGTCCGACAGGGGAGGATTAGCAATCAGCCCCAGCATTTT

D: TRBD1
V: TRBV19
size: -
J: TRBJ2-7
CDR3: CASSIDRAFEQYF
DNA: TGTGCCAGTAGTATCGACAGGGCCTTCGAGCAGTACTTC

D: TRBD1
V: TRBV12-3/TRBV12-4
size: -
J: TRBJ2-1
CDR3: CASSRQGQCFF
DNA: TGTGCCAGCTCAAGACAGGGTCAATGTTTCTTC

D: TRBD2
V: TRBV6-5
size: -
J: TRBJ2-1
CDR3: CASRRLAGKNEQFF
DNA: TGTGCCAGCAGACGACTAGCGGGGAAGAATGAGCAGTTCTTC

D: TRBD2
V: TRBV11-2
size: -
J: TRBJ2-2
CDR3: CASSLVTGGRPTGELFF
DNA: TGTGCCAGCAGCTTAGTAACGGGGGGGCGGCCCACCGGGGAGCTGTTTTTT

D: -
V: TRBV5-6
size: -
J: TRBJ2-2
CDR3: CASHLIGSGSNTGELFF
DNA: TGTGCCAGCCACCTTATCGGTTCAGGGTCGAACACCGGGGAGCTGTTTTTT

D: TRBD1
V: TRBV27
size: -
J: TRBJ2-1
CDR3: CASSLDRGPYNEQFF
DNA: TGTGCCAGCAGCTTAGACAGGGGACCCTACAATGAGCAGTTCTTC

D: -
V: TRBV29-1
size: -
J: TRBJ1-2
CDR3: CSVESQLGGYTF
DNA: TGCAGCGTTGAGTCGCAGCTAGGAGGCTACACCTTC

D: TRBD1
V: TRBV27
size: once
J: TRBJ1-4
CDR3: CASSSLRGPEEKLFF
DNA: TGTGCCAGCAGTTCACTCAGGGGGCCGGAAGAAAAACTGTTTTTT

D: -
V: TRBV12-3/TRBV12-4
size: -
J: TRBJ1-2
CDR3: CASSFGTHYGYTF
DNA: TGTGCCAGCAGTTTCGGGACTCACTATGGCTACACCTTC

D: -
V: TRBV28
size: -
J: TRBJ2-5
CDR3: CASSFYLDGERRETQYF
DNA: TGTGCCAGCAGTTTTTACCTTGATGGGGAGCGACGAGAGACCCAGTACTTC

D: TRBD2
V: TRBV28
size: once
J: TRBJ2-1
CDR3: CASSNSGGAPYNEQFF
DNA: TGTGCCAGCAGCAATAGCGGGGGGGCCCCCTACAATGAGCAGTTCTTC

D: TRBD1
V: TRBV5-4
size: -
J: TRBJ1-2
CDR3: CASSLWTGPNYGYTF
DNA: TGTGCCAGCAGCCTATGGACAGGGCCAAACTATGGCTACACCTTC

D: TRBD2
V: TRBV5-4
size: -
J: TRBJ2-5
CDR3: CASKLAGGRETQYF
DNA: TGTGCCAGCAAGCTAGCGGGGGGGCGGGAGACCCAGTACTTC

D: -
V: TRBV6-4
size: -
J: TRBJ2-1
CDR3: CASSPGDYNEQFF
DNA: TGTGCCAGCAGTCCAGGCGATTACAATGAGCAGTTCTTC

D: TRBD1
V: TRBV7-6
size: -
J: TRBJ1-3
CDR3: CASSSRTGAGNTIYF
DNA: TGTGCCAGCAGCTCCCGGACAGGGGCAGGAAACACCATATATTTT

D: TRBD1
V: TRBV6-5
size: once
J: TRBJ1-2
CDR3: CASSYSIQGSYYGYTF
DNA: TGTGCCAGCAGTTACTCGATACAGGGGAGCTACTATGGCTACACCTTC

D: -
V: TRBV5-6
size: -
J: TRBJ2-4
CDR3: CASSLDQLEDIQYF
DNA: TGTGCCAGCAGCTTAGACCAGCTGGAGGACATTCAGTACTTC

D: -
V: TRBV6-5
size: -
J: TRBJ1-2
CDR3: CASRLYGYTF
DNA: TGTGCCAGCAGACTCTATGGCTACACCTTC

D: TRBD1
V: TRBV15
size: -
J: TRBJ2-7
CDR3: CATSRSDRGHDEQYF
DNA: TGTGCCACCAGCAGATCGGACAGGGGGCATGACGAGCAGTACTTC

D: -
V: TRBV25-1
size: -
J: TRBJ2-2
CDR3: CASMGRSNTGELFF
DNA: TGTGCCAGCATGGGCCGTTCGAACACCGGGGAGCTGTTTTTT

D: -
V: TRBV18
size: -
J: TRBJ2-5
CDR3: CASSPAPGQETQYF
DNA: TGTGCCAGCTCCCCTGCCCCGGGTCAAGAGACCCAGTACTTC

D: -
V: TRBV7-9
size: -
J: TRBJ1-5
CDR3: CASSLGGQKNQPQHF
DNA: TGTGCCAGCAGCTTAGGTGGACAGAAAAATCAGCCCCAGCATTTT

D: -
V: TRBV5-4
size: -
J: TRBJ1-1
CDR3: CASSSLRETEAFF
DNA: TGTGCCAGCAGCTCTCTCAGGGAAACTGAAGCTTTCTTT

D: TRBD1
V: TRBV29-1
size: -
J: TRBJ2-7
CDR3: CSVWQGASYEQYF
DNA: TGCAGCGTTTGGCAGGGGGCCTCCTACGAGCAGTACTTC

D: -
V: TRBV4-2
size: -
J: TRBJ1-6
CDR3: CASSQDLLRTGINSPLHF
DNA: TGTGCCAGCAGCCAAGATCTACTCCGAACAGGTATCAATTCACCCCTCCACTTT

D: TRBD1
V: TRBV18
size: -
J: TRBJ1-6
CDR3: CASSPGQGNSPLHF
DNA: TGTGCCAGCTCACCGGGACAGGGGAACTCACCCCTCCACTTT

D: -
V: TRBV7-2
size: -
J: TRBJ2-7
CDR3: CASSFLGDLYEQYF
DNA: TGTGCCAGCAGCTTCCTAGGAGACCTCTACGAGCAGTACTTC